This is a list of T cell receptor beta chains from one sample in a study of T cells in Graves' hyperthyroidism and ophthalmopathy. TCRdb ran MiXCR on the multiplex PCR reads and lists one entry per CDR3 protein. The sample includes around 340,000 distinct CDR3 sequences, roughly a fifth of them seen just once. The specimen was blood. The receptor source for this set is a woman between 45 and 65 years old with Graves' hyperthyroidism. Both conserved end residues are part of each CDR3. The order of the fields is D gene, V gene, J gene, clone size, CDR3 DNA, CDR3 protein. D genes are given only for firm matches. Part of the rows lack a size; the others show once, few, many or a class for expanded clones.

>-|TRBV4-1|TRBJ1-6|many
TGCGCCAGCAGCCACCCGGGACGGAATTCACCCCTCCACTTT
CASSHPGRNSPLHF
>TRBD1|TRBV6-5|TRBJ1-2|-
TGTGCCAGCAGTTACGGGTTGACAGGGGGCGTATCGGGCTGCACCTTC
CASSYGLTGGVSGCTF
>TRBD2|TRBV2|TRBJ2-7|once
TGTGCCAGGGGGACTAGCGGGACCTCCTACGAGCAGTACTTC
CARGTSGTSYEQYF
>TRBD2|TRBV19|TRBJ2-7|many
TGTGCCAGTAGTCTAAGCGGGGGTATGATCTACGAGCAGTACTTC
CASSLSGGMIYEQYF
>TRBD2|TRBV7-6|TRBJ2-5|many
TGTGCCAGCAGCTCTTGGGCTACTAGCGGGAAAGAGACCCAGTACTTC
CASSSWATSGKETQYF
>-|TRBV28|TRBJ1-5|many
TGTGCCAGCAGTTTCTCCTCATTCCTTCAGGGAGACAATCAGCCCCAGCATTTT
CASSFSSFLQGDNQPQHF
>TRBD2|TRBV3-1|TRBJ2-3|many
TGTGCCAGCAGCCAAGTAGGCACTAGCGGTTTCACAGATACGCAGTATTTT
CASSQVGTSGFTDTQYF
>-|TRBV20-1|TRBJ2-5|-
TGCAGTGCCGTGAGGACAGCCCAAGAGACCCAGTACTTC
CSAVRTAQETQYF
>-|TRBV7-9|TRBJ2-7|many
TGTGCCAGCAGCTTGCAGTGGGCTAGGGAGCAGTACTTC
CASSLQWAREQYF
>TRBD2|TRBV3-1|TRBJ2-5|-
TGTGCCAGCAGAAAAATGACTAGCGGAGTAGAGACCCAGTACTTC
CASRKMTSGVETQYF
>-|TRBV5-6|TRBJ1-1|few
TGTGCCAGCAGCTTAGACGGCAGGGTGACTGAAGCTTTCTTT
CASSLDGRVTEAFF
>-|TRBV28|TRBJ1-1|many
TGTGCCAGCAGTCTCCCGGGACCGAAGAACACTGAAGCTTTCTTT
CASSLPGPKNTEAFF
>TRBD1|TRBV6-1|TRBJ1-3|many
TGTGCCAGCAGTGCCCGACAGGGGCTCTCTGGAAACACCATATATTTT
CASSARQGLSGNTIYF
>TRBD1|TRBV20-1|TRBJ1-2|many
TGCAGTGCTAGAGGGGACAGAACTAACTATGGCTACACCTTC
CSARGDRTNYGYTF
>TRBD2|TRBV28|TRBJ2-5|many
TGTGCCAGCAGTTTATCCGAATTACGACTAGCGGGAGTTCAAGAGACCCAGTACTTC
CASSLSELRLAGVQETQYF
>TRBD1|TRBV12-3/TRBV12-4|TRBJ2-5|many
TGTGCCAGCGGTCCGGACAGGGGGATCAAAGAGACCCAGTACTTC
CASGPDRGIKETQYF
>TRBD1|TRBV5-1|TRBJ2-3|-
TGCGCCAGCGGCCAGGGGGCCTGGGGCACAGATACGCAGTATTTT
CASGQGAWGTDTQYF
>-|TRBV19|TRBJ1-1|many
TGTGCCAGTAGTGCCGAATTAGCCCAGATGAACACTGAAGCTTTCTTT
CASSAELAQMNTEAFF
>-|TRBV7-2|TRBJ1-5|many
TGTGCCAGCAGCCCCCTTAACAGGGATCAGCCCCAGCATTTT
CASSPLNRDQPQHF
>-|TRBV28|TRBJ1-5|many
TGTGCCAGCAGCCCCGGGGGGCAGGGAGTTCAGCCCCAGCATTTT
CASSPGGQGVQPQHF
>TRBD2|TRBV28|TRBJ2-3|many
TGTGCCGTCCGAACGGGACTAGCGGGGGGGCGGGTCACAGATACGCAGTATTTT
CAVRTGLAGGRVTDTQYF
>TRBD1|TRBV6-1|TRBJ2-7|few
TGTGCCAGCAATAGACAGGGTTCCCACGAGCAGTACTTC
CASNRQGSHEQYF
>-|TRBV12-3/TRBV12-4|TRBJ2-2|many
TGTGCCAGCAGGGGGTTGGGGGCCAACACCGGGGAGCTGTTTTTT
CASRGLGANTGELFF
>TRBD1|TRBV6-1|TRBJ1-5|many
TGTGCCAGCAGCCCGCAGACAGGGGATAGCAATCAGCCCCAGCATTTT
CASSPQTGDSNQPQHF
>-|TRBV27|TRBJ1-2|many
TGTGCCAGCAGCAAAACAGCTAACTATGGCTACACCTTC
CASSKTANYGYTF
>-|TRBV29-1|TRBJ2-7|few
TGCAGCATCCGAGGGGACAGAAGCGGGAGCTCCTACGAGCAGTACTTC
CSIRGDRSGSSYEQYF
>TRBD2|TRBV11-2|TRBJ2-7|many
TGTGCCAGCAGAACACCGGGACTAGCCTACGAGCAGTACTTC
CASRTPGLAYEQYF
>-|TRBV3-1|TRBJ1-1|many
TGTGCCAGCAGCCGAGAGACTTCCCGGTCGGAAGCTTTCTTT
CASSRETSRSEAFF
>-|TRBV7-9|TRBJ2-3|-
TGTGCCAGCAGCCCAGAAGGGTCACAAGGCACAGATACGCAGTATTTT
CASSPEGSQGTDTQYF
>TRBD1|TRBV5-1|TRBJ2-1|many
TGCGCCAGCAGCAAGGGACAGCTTTACGGAAATGAGCAGTTCTTC
CASSKGQLYGNEQFF
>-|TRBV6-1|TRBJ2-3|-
TGTGCCAGCCGGGAGCCCCCAGATACGCAGTATTTT
CASREPPDTQYF
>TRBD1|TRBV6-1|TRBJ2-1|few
TGTGCCAGCAGATCCGACAGGGTCTCCTACAATGAGCAGTTCTTC
CASRSDRVSYNEQFF
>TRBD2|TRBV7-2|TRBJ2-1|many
TGTGCCAGCAGCCCTATAGCGGGAGGGCCGGGGAATGAGCAGTTCTTC
CASSPIAGGPGNEQFF
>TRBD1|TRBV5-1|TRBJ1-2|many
TGCGCCAGCAGCGAGCAGGGGGATGGCTACACCTTC
CASSEQGDGYTF
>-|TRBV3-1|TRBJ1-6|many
TGTGCCAGCAGCCAAGAAGCCTCCCGGAACTCACCCCTCCACTTT
CASSQEASRNSPLHF
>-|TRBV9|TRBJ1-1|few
TGTGCCAGCAGCGCGGGGGATGGGATTCGAGCTTTCTTT
CASSAGDGIRAFF
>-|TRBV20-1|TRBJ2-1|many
TGCAGTGCTAGACCCCTTGAGGGAACTTACAATGAGCAGTTCTTC
CSARPLEGTYNEQFF
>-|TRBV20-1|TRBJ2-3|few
TGCAGTGCTAACAGATATTTCCGCGCAGATACGCAGTATTTT
CSANRYFRADTQYF
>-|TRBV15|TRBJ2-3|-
TGTGCCACCAGCAGAGATCGACGGCCTAGCACAGATACGCAGTATTTT
CATSRDRRPSTDTQYF
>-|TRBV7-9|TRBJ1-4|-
TGTGCCGGCAGCTCCGGACATTATGAAAAACTGTTTTTT
CAGSSGHYEKLFF
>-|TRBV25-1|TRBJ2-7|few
TGTGCCAGCAGGACCGGGTTCGGGTACGAGCAGTACTTC
CASRTGFGYEQYF
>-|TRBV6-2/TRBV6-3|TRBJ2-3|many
TGTGCCAGCAGAACCCGGTACCTCCGCACAGATACGCAGTATTTT
CASRTRYLRTDTQYF
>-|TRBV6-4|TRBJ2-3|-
TGTGCCAGCAGTGACTCGACCTTTTCAGGGCAGTATTTT
CASSDSTFSGQYF
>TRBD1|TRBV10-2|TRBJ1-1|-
TGCGCCAGCAGTGACCCGGACAGGGAAGCTTTCTTT
CASSDPDREAFF
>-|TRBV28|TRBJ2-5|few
TGTGCCAGCAGCTCACCGCGTCCCCCCGATGGCCAAGAGACCCAGTACTTC
CASSSPRPPDGQETQYF
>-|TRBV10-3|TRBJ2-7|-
TGTGCCATCAGTCAGGAGGGCAGGGACGAGCAGTACTTC
CAISQEGRDEQYF
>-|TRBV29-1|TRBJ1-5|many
TGCAGCGTTGGAGGGAAGGGTCAGCCCCAGCATTTT
CSVGGKGQPQHF
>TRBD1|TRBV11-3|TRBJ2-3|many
TGTGCCAGCAGCCCCGGGGACAGGGGGCGAACAGATACGCAGTATTTT
CASSPGDRGRTDTQYF
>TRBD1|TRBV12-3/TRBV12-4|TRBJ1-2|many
TGTGCCAGCAGCCCCCGGGACAGATATGGCTACACCTTC
CASSPRDRYGYTF
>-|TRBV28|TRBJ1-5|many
TGTGCCAGCAGGGGGGGGCTCTCTTTTAATCAGCCCCAGCATTTT
CASRGGLSFNQPQHF
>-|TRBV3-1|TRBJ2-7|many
TGTGCCAGCAGCCAAGTTGATGGAGGCGAGCAGTACTTC
CASSQVDGGEQYF
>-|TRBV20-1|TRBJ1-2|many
TGCAGTGCTAGAGACAGCTATGGCTACACCTTC
CSARDSYGYTF
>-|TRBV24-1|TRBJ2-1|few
TGTGCCACCAGTGGTCGGGGGGCCATCTACAATGAGCAGTTCTTC
CATSGRGAIYNEQFF
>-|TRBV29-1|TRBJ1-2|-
TGCAGCGTTGAGACCCCCTGGCAGGGAAGGAGCTATGGCTACACCTTC
CSVETPWQGRSYGYTF
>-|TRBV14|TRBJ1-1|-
TGTGCCAGCAGCCAACAGGTCCCGAACACTGAAGCTTTCTTT
CASSQQVPNTEAFF